Given below is one T cell receptor beta chain in context. The same CDR3 is also encoded by other DNA sequences in this sample. Generated by immunoSEQ multiplex PCR, the TCRdb table keeps only in-frame clones and is missing some. The data hold around 2.3 million clones, with under 97% observed a single time. The CDR3 is 14 residues long. From germline, CDR1 is MGHRA and CDR2 YSYEKL. Deletions cut 1 base from V and 4 bases from J, with 11 bases between. This sample is part of a study of shared clonotypes between healthy human individuals. The source is a man younger than 30 in good health. Sequences were obtained from naive CD4+ T cells sorted from blood. Subset indicated: CD45RA+ positively selected. This sequence joins TRBV4-1 and TRBJ2-7, with D perhaps TRBD2 (7 bases). CDR3 region: CASSQAGGPYEQYF. Written as DNA, the CDR3 is TGCGCCAGCAGCCAAGCGGGGGGCCCGTACGAGCAGTACTTC.